These 9 T cell receptor beta chains were sequenced from one sample in a study of beta chain features in type 1 diabetes. Expressed TCRB transcripts were sequenced after all isolated RNA was converted to cDNA. Assay: immunoSEQ multiplex PCR; the TCRdb copy retains only in-frame clones and omits some. This sample has 810,000 or so clones, with roughly a sixth found just once. The specimen sequenced was naive CD4+ T cells from blood. The origin of the receptors is a woman younger than 30 in good health.

Points on this clone: Other DNA sequences in this sample translate to the same CDR3. The genes are TRBV7-2 and TRBJ2-3, with D uncertain. CDR3 length: 14 amino acids. V lost 1 base and J 0 bases, leaving 5 bases between the germline ends. Germline V lookup: CDR1 SGHTA, CDR2 FQGNSA. DNA of the CDR3: TGTGCCAGCAGCTTAGGACTTAGCACAGATACGCAGTATTTT. Protein sequence: CASSLGLSTDTQYF.

This chain joins TRBV27 and TRBJ1-5; 7 nucleotides line up with TRBD1. J was trimmed by 5 bases and V by 6 bases; bases with no gene match: 10. CDR1 is MNHEY, CDR2 SMNVEV, per germline (reference sequence). CDR3 length: 15 amino acids. DNA for the CDR3: TGTGCCAGCAGGGGGGGGACAGCCACTCATCAGCCCCAGCATTTT. Translation: CASRGGTATHQPQHF.

The rearrangement uses TRBV18 and TRBJ2-3; D is uncertain. Germline V gene data show CDR1 as KGHSH and CDR2 as LQKENI. V lost 1 base to trimming and J lost 6 bases, with 5 bases between them. The CDR3 consists of 12 residues. The CDR3 reads CASSPQDDTQYF. The CDR3 DNA reads as TGTGCCAGCTCACCACAAGACGATACGCAGTATTTT.

Remarks on this clone: A read error may account for a junction end that differs from germline. This chain uses TRBV7-7 with TRBJ2-7, with D maybe TRBD2 (6 bases). Per the germline V gene, CDR1 is SSHAT and CDR2 is FNYEAQ (reference sequence). The CDR3 has 15 residues. The CDR3, as DNA: TGTGCTAGCAGCTTAGCGGTACACGTTTCCTACGAGCAGTACTTC. Residues: CASSLAVHVSYEQYF.

This clone has a handful of counts. The CDR3 region has the DNA TGTGCCAGCAGCTATCAATCGGCCCAAGAGACCCAGTACTTC. It codes for CASSYQSAQETQYF. This chain uses TRBV11-2 with TRBJ2-5; no definite D call. The CDR3 contains 14 residues. Per germline, CDR1 SGHAT and CDR2 FQNNGV. V lost 4 bases and J 1 base, leaving 10 bases between the germline ends.

This clone was seen a handful of times. The chain couples TRBV7-9 to TRBJ2-5; D remains unclear. V shed 2 bases and J shed 5 bases, with 12 bases lying between them. The CDR3 length is 14 residues. From germline, CDR1 is SEHNR and CDR2 FQNEAQ (reference sequence). For the CDR3, the DNA is TGTGCCAGCAGCTTATTCGGCCAGATGGAGACCCAGTACTTC. It translates to CASSLFGQMETQYF.

This clone has a handful of counts. This chain joins TRBV7-9 and TRBJ2-3; D remains unclear. The V end lost 4 bases, the J end lost 0 bases, and 11 bases lay between the germline ends. Germline CDR1 reads SEHNR; CDR2 reads FQNEAQ (reference sequence). The CDR3 is 15 residues long. CDR3 loop: CASSSRKTSTDTQYF. CDR3 DNA: TGTGCCAGCAGCTCCCGGAAAACTAGCACAGATACGCAGTATTTT.

The chain uses TRBV7-2 and TRBJ2-2; TRBD1 matches 8 bases. The J segment lost 4 bases and the V segment lost 4 bases, leaving 5 bases of the junction unmatched. This CDR3 is built from 15 residues. Germline CDR1 SGHTA, CDR2 FQGNSA. DNA for the CDR3: TGTGCCAGCAGCTCCCATACAGGGGGCACCGGGGAGCTGTTTTTT. It is translated as CASSSHTGGTGELFF. Using reference TRBV7-2 and TRBJ2-2 for the parts outside the CDR3, the full variable domain is GAGVSQSPSNKVTEKGKDVELRCDPISGHTALYWYRQSLGQGLEFLIYFQGNSAPDKSGLPSDRFSAERTGGSVSTLTIQRTQQEDSAVYLCASSSHTGGTGELFFGEGSRLTVL.

V usage is TRBV29-1 and J usage is TRBJ2-6; D is unclear. Per germline, CDR1 SQVTM and CDR2 ANQGSEA. The CDR3 runs 17 residues. Trimming cost V 4 bases and J 0 bases, with 16 bases left between them. CDR3 protein: CSVAVQPLFSGANVLTF. The CDR3 coding sequence is TGCAGCGTTGCCGTACAGCCCCTCTTCTCTGGGGCCAACGTCCTGACTTTC.